Below are 4 T cell receptor beta chains sequenced from a single sample in a study of radiation and T cells in renal cell carcinoma (dated by TCRdb to about 2020). Reading the label with the study, this specimen's time point is: blood 2 weeks post-SBRT. Reading the label with the study, this specimen's treatment or condition is: 15 Gy SBRT to primary tumor, nephrectomy 4 weeks later. Libraries were prepared through the immunoSEQ multiplex PCR assay. TCRdb re-hosts the immuneACCESS table, in-frame sequences only. Its copies lack some clones; in the studies checked, an unresolved V gene accounts for under half of them, and the cause for the rest is not known. In this sample the table shows just under 80,000 clones, about 86% of which occur a single time. The ten largest clonotypes hold more than 20% of the sample. Sequenced here: blood, sampled from a patient whose treatment included radiotherapy and nephrectomy. The receptors derive from a woman aged 50 to 60 with renal cell carcinoma.

The chain combines TRBV7-2 with TRBJ2-7; D is unresolved. The V gene's germline CDR1 is SGHTA and CDR2 FQGNSA. The germline V and J ends were trimmed by 5 bases and 2 bases, with 10 bases remaining between them. The CDR3 totals 13 residues. Here the CDR3 DNA reads TGTGCCAGCAGCCTATCCCCTACCTACGAGCAGTACTTC. The encoded protein is CASSLSPTYEQYF.

CDR3 nucleotides: TGTGCCAGCTCACCCTCCACAGGGGCCGGGGAGCTGTTTTTT. Amino acid sequence: CASSPSTGAGELFF. The rearrangement joins TRBV18 to TRBJ2-2, with TRBD1 matching 7 bases. CDR3 length: 14 amino acids. Germline V gene lookup returns CDR1 KGHSH and CDR2 LQKENI. V was pared by 3 bases and J by 6 bases, with 4 bases of the junction left unmatched.

The V and J genes are TRBV5-1 and TRBJ1-2; TRBD1 is a possible D gene (5 bases). CDR3 size: 13 residues. Trimming took 4 bases from V and 8 from J, leaving 15 bases between them. Germline lookup yields CDR1 SGHRS and CDR2 YFSETQ. The CDR3 region is CASSGTLTGGYTF. The CDR3 DNA reads TGCGCCAGCAGCGGGACTTTAACGGGGGGCTACACCTTC.

This clone occurred once. The chain carries TRBV5-1 and TRBJ2-7, with D tentatively TRBD1 or TRBD2 (5 bases each). Trimming left V 0 bases short and J 2 bases short, with 9 bases between. CDR1 and CDR2 from the germline V gene are SGHRS and YFSETQ. The CDR3 loop spans 14 amino acids. As DNA, the CDR3 is TGCGCCAGCAGCTTGGATGAGGGGCCCTACGAGCAGTACTTC. It translates to CASSLDEGPYEQYF.